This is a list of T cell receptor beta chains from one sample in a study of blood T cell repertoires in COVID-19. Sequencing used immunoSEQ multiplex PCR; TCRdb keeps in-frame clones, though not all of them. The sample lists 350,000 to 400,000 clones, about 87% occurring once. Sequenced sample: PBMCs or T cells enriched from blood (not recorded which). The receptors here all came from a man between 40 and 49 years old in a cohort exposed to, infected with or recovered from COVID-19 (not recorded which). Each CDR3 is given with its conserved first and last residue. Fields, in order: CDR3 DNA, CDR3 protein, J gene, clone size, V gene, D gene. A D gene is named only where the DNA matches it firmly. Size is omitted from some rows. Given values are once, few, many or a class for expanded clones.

CDR3 DNA: TGCGCCAGTTCAGCCAAGGGGGTTCTGGGGACCCAGTACTTC
CDR3 protein: CASSAKGVLGTQYF
J gene: TRBJ2-5
clone size: .
V gene: TRBV5-1
D gene: .

CDR3 DNA: TGTGCCAGCAGTGAACGGGGTAGGGCTAATGAAAAACTGTTTTTT
CDR3 protein: CASSERGRANEKLFF
J gene: TRBJ1-4
clone size: .
V gene: TRBV2
D gene: .

CDR3 DNA: TGTGCCAGCAGTTCACCGGGACAGAGTTCTTCTTACGAGCAGTACTTC
CDR3 protein: CASSSPGQSSSYEQYF
J gene: TRBJ2-7
clone size: .
V gene: TRBV28
D gene: TRBD1

CDR3 DNA: TGTGCCAGCTCACCGACAACTTTGGGCAATCAGCCCCAGCATTTT
CDR3 protein: CASSPTTLGNQPQHF
J gene: TRBJ1-5
clone size: .
V gene: TRBV18
D gene: .

CDR3 DNA: TGTGCCTGGACCTCGGGACAGGAGGGAGGAGCTTTCTTT
CDR3 protein: CAWTSGQEGGAFF
J gene: TRBJ1-1
clone size: few
V gene: TRBV30
D gene: TRBD1

CDR3 DNA: TGTGCCAGCAGTTTATTAGGGGGTGGTAATAATTCACCCCTCCACTTT
CDR3 protein: CASSLLGGGNNSPLHF
J gene: TRBJ1-6
clone size: .
V gene: TRBV28
D gene: .

CDR3 DNA: TGTGCCTGGAGCCGGGGGTACGAGCAGTACTTC
CDR3 protein: CAWSRGYEQYF
J gene: TRBJ2-7
clone size: .
V gene: TRBV30
D gene: .

CDR3 DNA: TGTGCCAGCAGTGACCATCCACAAGCGACAGGGGGCTCGAGTGTGCAGTACTTC
CDR3 protein: CASSDHPQATGGSSVQYF
J gene: TRBJ2-7
clone size: once
V gene: TRBV25-1
D gene: TRBD1

CDR3 DNA: TGTGCCAGTAGTACTCTGCCGGGGATGAGCAATCAGCCCCAGCATTTT
CDR3 protein: CASSTLPGMSNQPQHF
J gene: TRBJ1-5
clone size: .
V gene: TRBV19
D gene: .

CDR3 DNA: TGTGCCAGCAGCCAAGATAGTGGGACTAGCGGGAGGGTAGGCATGCGAAATGAGCAGTTCTTC
CDR3 protein: CASSQDSGTSGRVGMRNEQFF
J gene: TRBJ2-1
clone size: once
V gene: TRBV4-2
D gene: TRBD2

CDR3 DNA: TGCGCCAGCAGGGAGAGCGGGACCTACGAGCAGTACTTC
CDR3 protein: CASRESGTYEQYF
J gene: TRBJ2-7
clone size: once
V gene: TRBV5-1
D gene: TRBD2

CDR3 DNA: TGTGCCAGCAGGTTAGCGGGAGGGTCCGGCGAGCAGTACTTC
CDR3 protein: CASRLAGGSGEQYF
J gene: TRBJ2-7
clone size: .
V gene: TRBV11-2
D gene: TRBD2